These 32 T cell receptor beta chains share one sample of origin, sequenced in a study of identical twins (TCRdb year 2016). Libraries were prepared through 5' RACE. TCRdb records Illumina HiSeq 2000 as the sequencer. The public reads were reanalyzed by TCRdb: fastp trimming at Q25, MiXCR alignment, in-frame beta chains only. Rows merge per CDR3 protein into single entries with the most common DNA and genes. This sample is represented by some 660,000 distinct CDR3 sequences; 8.5% to 9% of them were singletons. The ten largest clones capture roughly 0.97% of the sample. These data were also filed under a second study, of yellow fever vaccine responses in identical twins.

Sequenced sample: PBMCs. These receptor sequences come from a woman under 30 in good health.

The CDR3 loop is CSAQGNTDTQYF. CDR3 DNA: TGCAGCGCGCAGGGGAACACAGATACGCAGTATTTT. V gene TRBV29-1 combines with J gene TRBJ2-3, with D tentatively TRBD1 (6 bases). The CDR3 covers 12 residues. Trimming left V 7 bases short and J 2 bases short, with 10 bases between. From germline, CDR1 is SQVTM and CDR2 ANQGSEA.

The gene calls are TRBV6-5 and TRBJ2-1; the match to TRBD2 covers 14 bases. This CDR3 is built from 17 residues. Trimming took 0 bases from V and 9 from J; bases not matched to a gene: 7. Germline V CDR1 and CDR2: MNHEY, SVGAGI. CDR3: CASSYSPPGLAGVEQFF. The CDR3 bases are TGTGCCAGCAGTTACTCGCCCCCGGGACTAGCGGGGGTTGAGCAGTTCTTC.

V and J are TRBV6-6 and TRBJ1-6; D is unclear. Germline V gene data show CDR1 as MNHNY and CDR2 as SVGAGI (reference sequence). The CDR3 consists of 10 residues. V was shortened by 4 bases and J by 13 bases, with 5 bases between the two germline ends. DNA for the CDR3: TGTGCCAGCAGTTCTGGGCCCCTCCACTTT. Amino acid sequence: CASSSGPLHF.

There are a few counts of this clonotype. This rearrangement joins TRBV29-1 to TRBJ2-5, with D perhaps TRBD2 (6 bases). V was clipped by 7 bases and J by 6 bases, with 15 bases between them. This CDR3 region has 12 residues. CDR1 and CDR2 from the germline V gene are SQVTM and ANQGSEA. The CDR3 reads CSANGGMKTQYF. CDR3 coding DNA: TGCAGCGCAAACGGAGGGATGAAGACCCAGTACTTC.

This clonotype appeared a few times. V usage is TRBV6-1 and J usage is TRBJ2-1, with D possibly TRBD1 on 6 matching bases. Germline lookup yields CDR1 MNHNS and CDR2 SASEGT. This CDR3 is built from 14 residues. The V end was cut by 4 bases, the J end by 4 bases, with 11 bases between. Written as DNA, the CDR3 is TGTGCCAGCAGTGCAGACACAGGGTACAATGAGCAGTTCTTC. It yields the protein CASSADTGYNEQFF.

This clonotype was detected once. An end of the junction does not agree with germline; a read error may underlie this. This rearrangement joins TRBV7-9 to TRBJ1-1; maybe TRBD1 (5 bases). The CDR3 runs 12 residues. Germline V CDR1 and CDR2: SEHNR, FQNEAQ (reference sequence). DNA for the CDR3: TGTGCCAACAGCTTAGGTCGCGGGGGAGCTTTCTTT. The encoded protein is CANSLGRGGAFF.

This clonotype came up a few times. The CDR3 sequence: CASNSRRVPLLLREQYF. CDR3 nucleotides: TGTGCCAGCAACTCGAGAAGGGTCCCTCTACTACTACGAGAGCAGTACTTC. This rearrangement joins TRBV28 to TRBJ2-7, with D hard to call. CDR1 is MDHEN, CDR2 SYDVKM, per germline. The CDR3 loop spans 17 amino acids. V was trimmed by 7 bases and J by 7 bases, leaving 29 bases between them.

The chain employs TRBV15 and TRBJ2-7, with D possibly being TRBD2 (6 bases). Germline V lookup: CDR1 LNHNV, CDR2 YYDKDF (reference sequence). The CDR3 covers 16 residues. V was clipped by 4 bases and J by 0 bases, with 16 bases between them. The DNA for the CDR3 is TGTGCCACCAGCATACCCGCCGCGGGGAGCTCCTACGAGCAGTACTTC. This gives the protein CATSIPAAGSSYEQYF.

CDR3 sequence (DNA): TGCAGCGTTGAGGGGGCGTCTGGGGCCAACGTCCTGACTTTC. Amino acid sequence: CSVEGASGANVLTF. The chain has TRBV29-1 and TRBJ2-6; the D gene is possibly TRBD1 (6 bases). Trimming stripped 3 bases from V and 1 base from J, with 7 bases between. Germline loops: CDR1 SQVTM, CDR2 ANQGSEA. The CDR3 sequence is 14 residues long.

This clonotype was seen at least ten times. The chain joins TRBV6-1 to TRBJ2-1; TRBD2 matches at 11 bases. The CDR3 is made up of 16 amino acids. The junction had 11 bases not matched to a gene; V was cut back by 6 bases and J by 7 bases. From germline, CDR1 is MNHNS and CDR2 SASEGT. CDR3 bases: TGTGCCAGCAGCTCCTTGCGGGGACTAGCGGAGAATGAGCAGTTCTTC. This gives the protein CASSSLRGLAENEQFF.

This clonotype was observed a few times. The rearrangement joins TRBV10-2 to TRBJ2-7; D possibly uses TRBD1 or TRBD2 (6 bases each). The CDR3 loop spans 16 amino acids. V lost 4 bases and J 2 bases, leaving 18 bases between the germline ends. CDR1 is WSHSY and CDR2 is SAAADI in the germline V gene. CDR3 loop: CASSGRLGGSPYEQYF. The CDR3 DNA reads as TGCGCCAGCAGTGGTCGCCTAGGGGGGAGTCCCTACGAGCAGTACTTC.

This clonotype was counted at least ten times. The chain uses TRBV27 and TRBJ2-7; maybe TRBD1 (6 bases). This CDR3 contains 14 residues. Germline V gene sequence: CDR1 MNHEY, CDR2 SMNVEV (reference sequence). Between the trimmed V and J ends, which lost 6 bases and 4 bases, there was a span of 16 bases. As DNA, the CDR3 is TGTGCCAGCAGCCCACGGGTAAGGGGGTACGAGCAGTACTTC. Encoded protein: CASSPRVRGYEQYF.

This clonotype was recorded at least ten times. The V and J genes are TRBV7-9 and TRBJ2-1; D is possibly TRBD1 or TRBD2 (5 bases each). Germline-derived CDR1 and CDR2 are SEHNR and FQNEAQ (reference sequence). The CDR3 covers 15 residues. V was clipped by 4 bases and J by 1 base, with 11 bases between them. DNA of the CDR3: TGTGCCAGCAGCTCTAGAGAGGGGTCCTACAATGAGCAGTTCTTC. This codes for CASSSREGSYNEQFF.

V usage is TRBV6-5 and J usage is TRBJ2-3; 8 bases map to TRBD1. CDR3 length equals 14 residues. Germline values: CDR1 MNHEY, CDR2 SVGAGI. V was clipped by 2 bases and J by 4 bases; unmatched bases: 2. In DNA form, the CDR3 reads TGTGCCAGCAGTTACGGACAGGGATCAGATACGCAGTATTTT. It is translated as CASSYGQGSDTQYF.

The CDR3 loop reads CASTTIGVGAYEQYF. CDR3 in DNA: TGTGCCAGCACCACCATTGGGGTTGGGGCCTACGAGCAGTACTTC. This chain connects TRBV28 to TRBJ2-7, with D hard to call. CDR1 MDHEN and CDR2 SYDVKM come from the germline V gene. The V end lost 7 bases, the J end lost 2 bases, and 18 bases lay between the germline ends. CDR3 length equals 15 residues.

As concerns this clonotype: Being one base from a much bigger clone, this may be a read error. This CDR3 is missing its conserved last phenylalanine or tryptophan, likely due to a read error. The rearrangement uses TRBV5-1 and TRBJ2-1, with 10 bases matching TRBD2. Germline V gene lookup returns CDR1 SGHRS and CDR2 YFSETQ. CDR3 length equals 15 residues. The V segment lost 5 bases and the J segment 8 bases; nucleotides outside the gene matches: 10. The chain's CDR3 is CASSEAGGLYDEQFI. CDR3 coding DNA: TGCGCCAGCAGTGAAGCGGGAGGGCTGTACGATGAGCAGTTCATC.

The chain uses TRBV20-1 and TRBJ2-1; D is perhaps TRBD2 (6 bases). Per the germline V gene, CDR1 is DFQATT and CDR2 is SNEGSKA (reference sequence). The CDR3 runs to 16 residues. Trimming took 1 base from V and 2 from J, leaving 15 bases between them. Here the CDR3 DNA reads TGCAGTGCTAGAGCGTCGCGGGACTTAACCTACAATGAGCAGTTCTTC. It yields the protein CSARASRDLTYNEQFF.

This clonotype appeared many times. The chain joins TRBV24-1 to TRBJ2-7, with a weak D call TRBD1 (6 bases). CDR1 KGHDR and CDR2 SFDVKD come from the germline V gene. The ends were cut back, 9 bases at V and 2 bases at J, with 16 bases in the middle. The CDR3 loop spans 14 amino acids. CDR3 loop: CATEDQGFPYEQYF. The CDR3 nucleotides are TGTGCCACCGAAGACCAGGGGTTTCCCTACGAGCAGTACTTC.

This clonotype was seen a handful of times. The rearrangement joins TRBV5-4 to TRBJ2-7; D may be TRBD2 (5 bases). Trimming left V 7 bases short and J 3 bases short, with 14 bases between. Germline V gene data show CDR1 as SGHNT and CDR2 as YYREEE (reference sequence). The CDR3 is made up of 13 amino acids. The CDR3 loop reads CASAREIRYEQYF. In nucleotides, the CDR3 is TGTGCCAGCGCGAGGGAAATTCGCTACGAGCAGTACTTC.

This chain joins TRBV28 and TRBJ1-5; D call uncertain. CDR3 length equals 15 residues. V lost 5 bases, J lost 0 bases, and 11 bases lay in between. Germline values: CDR1 MDHEN, CDR2 SYDVKM. The DNA for the CDR3 is TGTGCCAGCAGTCCGAGGATAGGTAGCAATCAGCCCCAGCATTTT. It yields the protein CASSPRIGSNQPQHF.

In its sample, this clonotype was seen a few times. The chain couples TRBV20-1 to TRBJ2-1; 9 bases align to TRBD1. The length of the CDR3 is 15 residues. With V trimmed by 5 bases and J by 4 bases, 9 bases remained unmatched. Germline V lookup: CDR1 DFQATT, CDR2 SNEGSKA (reference sequence). The CDR3, as DNA: TGCAGTGCTCTCCCGCCGGGACAGGGATACAATGAGCAGTTCTTC. Protein sequence: CSALPPGQGYNEQFF.

This clonotype turned up a few times. V and J are TRBV29-1 and TRBJ2-2; either TRBD1 or TRBD2 may fit D (5 bases each). With 1 base removed from V and 5 bases from J, the gap between germline ends came to 11 bases. The CDR3 runs to 14 residues. CDR1 SQVTM and CDR2 ANQGSEA come from the germline V gene. CDR3 loop: CSVEAGTLTGELFF. In DNA, the CDR3 is TGCAGCGTTGAAGCCGGGACGCTAACCGGGGAGCTGTTTTTT.

The chain couples TRBV2 to TRBJ2-3; the match to TRBD2 covers 8 bases. Unmatched junction bases numbered 7, after V lost 1 base and J lost 4 bases. This CDR3 is built from 16 residues. The germline gives CDR1 SNHLY, CDR2 FYNNEI. In DNA, the CDR3 is TGTGCCAGCAGTGAAGTCGGCGGGAGGATCTCAGATACGCAGTATTTT. Amino acids: CASSEVGGRISDTQYF.

The chain is built from TRBV7-9 and TRBJ1-3; D is unresolved. V was shortened by 5 bases and J by 6 bases, with 11 bases between the two germline ends. CDR3 length: 13 amino acids. Germline V gene sequence: CDR1 SEHNR, CDR2 FQNEAQ (reference sequence). In DNA, the CDR3 is TGTGCCAGCAGCAGCGGACGGTTAAACACCATATATTTT. It codes for CASSSGRLNTIYF.

The rearrangement joins TRBV6-2 or TRBV6-3 to TRBJ2-7; TRBD1 is a possible D gene (6 bases). CDR1 and CDR2 from the germline V gene are MNHEY and SVGEGT. The CDR3 spans 15 residues. V lost 7 bases and J lost 1, with 17 bases in between. Here the CDR3 DNA reads TGTGCCAGCACCCGACAGGCTTCAGTTTCCTACGAGCAGTACTTC. Its translation: CASTRQASVSYEQYF.

Many counts were recorded for this clonotype. The rearrangement links TRBV14 to TRBJ2-7; tentative D call: TRBD2 (5 bases). With 3 bases removed from V and 3 bases from J, the gap between germline ends came to 12 bases. The CDR3 extends over 14 amino acids. Germline CDR1 and CDR2: SGHDN and FVKESK. The CDR3, as DNA: TGTGCCAGCAGCCATTTTGCCGGAGGCTACGAGCAGTACTTC. Translating gives CASSHFAGGYEQYF.

This clonotype was seen many times. One end of the junction fails to match germline, which may point to a read error. V usage is TRBV7-7 and J usage is TRBJ1-6; tentatively, D is TRBD1 (5 bases). The germline CDR1 and CDR2 sequences are SSHAT and FNYEAQ (reference sequence). The CDR3 has 14 residues. The CDR3 nucleotides are TGTGCTAGCAGCTTGGGGGGTTCGGGATCACCCCTCCACTTT. This sequence encodes CASSLGGSGSPLHF.

The chain uses TRBV7-9 and TRBJ2-3; D not certain. The germline V gene has CDR1 SEHNR and CDR2 FQNEAQ (reference sequence). The CDR3 covers 16 residues. V shed 0 bases and J shed 2 bases, with 12 bases lying between them. CDR3 region: CASSLAAVNPTDTQYF. The CDR3 DNA sequence: TGTGCCAGCAGCTTAGCGGCAGTTAACCCCACAGATACGCAGTATTTT.

This CDR3 is CASSVKLSGRNEQFF. The CDR3 bases are TGTGCCAGCAGCGTCAAGCTAAGCGGGAGGAATGAGCAGTTCTTC. The chain recombines TRBV5-5 with TRBJ2-1; 9 bases are shared with TRBD2. This CDR3 is built from 15 residues. Germline trimming cut 4 bases from V and 7 bases from J; bases unmatched to any gene: 9. The germline gives CDR1 SGHKS, CDR2 YYEKEE (reference sequence). Using reference TRBV5-5 and TRBJ2-1 for the parts outside the CDR3, the full variable domain is DAGVTQSPTHLIKTRGQQVTLRCSPISGHKSVSWYQQVLGQGPQFIFQYYEKEERGRGNFPDRFSARQFPNYSSELNVNALLLGDSALYLCASSVKLSGRNEQFFGPGTRLTVL.

The DNA for the CDR3 is TGCAGTGCTACTGAAGCGGTTAATGAGCAGTTCTTC. It encodes CSATEAVNEQFF. The chain employs TRBV20-1 and TRBJ2-1; D perhaps matches TRBD2 (5 bases). V was cut by 4 bases and J by 7 bases, with 11 bases left in between. The CDR3 extends over 12 amino acids. Germline CDR1 DFQATT, CDR2 SNEGSKA (reference sequence).

This clonotype was detected only a few times. The chain employs TRBV5-6 and TRBJ2-7, with unresolved D. The V end was cut by 5 bases, the J end by 5 bases, with 14 bases between. From germline, CDR1 is SGHDT and CDR2 YYEEEE. The CDR3 sequence is 13 residues long. Written as DNA, the CDR3 is TGTGCCAGCAGTTGGCGGCACGGCGACGAGCAGTACTTC. This gives the protein CASSWRHGDEQYF.

This clonotype was recorded at least ten times. The CDR3 region is CASRAGDTQYF. The CDR3 DNA sequence: TGTGCCAGCAGGGCAGGGGATACGCAGTATTTT. V and J are TRBV12-3 or TRBV12-4 and TRBJ2-3, with a tentative D call TRBD1 (5 bases). The CDR3 totals 11 residues. The V end was cut by 6 bases, the J end by 6 bases, with 7 bases between.